This is a list of T cell receptor beta chains from one sample in a study of T cells expressing NK-cell markers. TCRdb reprocessed the 5' RACE reads, keeping one entry per CDR3 protein, no DNA. There are 500,000 to 700,000 distinct CDR3 sequences in the sample, with 3% to 4.5% held by the top ten. Sequencing input: blood T cells: a sorted CD56 or NKG2C T cell subset, CD4+ or CD8+ T cells, or bulk PBMC T cells (not recorded which). These receptors were taken from a man aged 18 to 30 in good health. Both conserved end residues are part of each CDR3. The order of the fields is J gene, V gene, CDR3 protein.

TRBJ2-7,TRBV10-3,CAISDLGLAGVEQYF
TRBJ2-1,TRBV7-2,CASSLGASANEQFF
TRBJ2-7,TRBV10-3,CAISEPSEGPYEQYF
TRBJ2-7,TRBV27,CASSYAGGPSYEQYF
TRBJ2-3,TRBV7-9,CASSLREGVTDTQYF
TRBJ1-2,TRBV6-5,CASSYTQGVGGYTF
TRBJ2-3,TRBV11-2,CASSLVHMNAPQYF
TRBJ1-6,TRBV10-3,CAISLHRGENSPLHF
TRBJ2-5,TRBV14,CASSQTSGRWETQYF
TRBJ1-1,TRBV18,CASSPPVRENTEAFF
TRBJ1-5,TRBV12-3/TRBV12-4,CASSTNRGKQPQHF
TRBJ2-2,TRBV9,CASSAWTGSPGELFF
TRBJ2-5,TRBV28,CASSPEGTGQETQYF
TRBJ2-1,TRBV5-5,CASNAIVSSGYNEQFF
TRBJ2-3,TRBV12-3/TRBV12-4,CASSLQGLAIVSTDTQYF
TRBJ2-1,TRBV12-3/TRBV12-4,CASSLGAHNEQFF
TRBJ2-3,TRBV6-1,CASSEFVTSGTTDTQYF
TRBJ2-3,TRBV5-6,CASSPLRPSTDTQYF
TRBJ2-7,TRBV7-8,CASSWGQSYEQYF
TRBJ2-1,TRBV27,CASSFFSPGDEQFF
TRBJ1-5,TRBV25-1,CASGTGSGNQPQHF
TRBJ2-3,TRBV6-4,CASSEPRSDTQYF
TRBJ2-1,TRBV20-1,CSVFSGQGSYNEQFF
TRBJ2-1,TRBV29-1,CSVRLTGGTAYNEQFF
TRBJ2-7,TRBV29-1,CSVEGAKGEHKSYEQYF
TRBJ1-2,TRBV7-9,CASPTPGGPYGYTF
TRBJ2-7,TRBV20-1,CSAREYGEQYF
TRBJ2-7,TRBV27,CASSGGGLLIEAEQYF
TRBJ2-1,TRBV20-1,CSATPAGSSYNEQFF
TRBJ2-2,TRBV12-5,CASADTGELFF
TRBJ2-1,TRBV7-2,CASSLSGRFREQFF
TRBJ2-3,TRBV7-9,CASSARLGNTDTQYF
TRBJ2-1,TRBV7-9,CASSAQDTEQFF
TRBJ2-4,TRBV5-1,CASSYSVGKNIQYF
TRBJ1-6,TRBV20-1,CSASPTGRSPLHF
TRBJ2-5,TRBV6-5,CASSSPSRVTSGTQYF
TRBJ2-5,TRBV6-5,CASSSGIQLLEESEYF
TRBJ2-1,TRBV6-5,CASSYSAGVHNEQFF
TRBJ1-1,TRBV5-5,CASSPDVREAFF
TRBJ1-1,TRBV6-2/TRBV6-3,CASSYHLLGTEAFF
TRBJ2-7,TRBV7-9,CASSRPTGTGVGEQYF
TRBJ2-1,TRBV18,CASSPDLAGEINAFEQFF
TRBJ2-1,TRBV11-3,CASSPSTGGFNEQFF
TRBJ2-1,TRBV12-3/TRBV12-4,CASRPDNNEQFF
TRBJ2-3,TRBV20-1,CSASSMGRAITDTQYF
TRBJ2-1,TRBV20-1,CSARDRPSGRIFWSEQFF
TRBJ2-5,TRBV6-6,CASIEPGIETQYF
TRBJ2-4,TRBV18,CASSPQGDIQYF
TRBJ1-1,TRBV25-1,CASSESRILNTEAFF
TRBJ1-1,TRBV5-1,CASSLANMGDRVF
TRBJ1-1,TRBV29-1,CSAKGENTEAFF
TRBJ2-1,TRBV4-3,CASSQAHYNEQFF
TRBJ1-4,TRBV7-6,CASSLDTGGREKLFF